This T cell receptor (beta chain) was observed in a study of technical replicates of blood from a few donors. Produced via immunoSEQ multiplex PCR; TCRdb's table is partial and in-frame only. The sample includes around 71,000 clones, roughly 92% seen only once; the top ten take about 0.37%. The CDR3 is 15 residues long. Germline CDR1 reads SSHAT; CDR2 reads FNYEAQ (reference sequence). V shed 3 bases, J shed 0 bases, and the junction held 3 bases outside the gene matches. The sample was T cells isolated from PBMCs. The genes are TRBV7-7 and TRBJ2-3; the match to TRBD2 covers 7 bases. This clonotype was obtained from a human donor in good health. For the CDR3, the DNA is TGTGCCAGCAGCTTTCTAGCGGCTAGCACAGATACGCAGTATTTT. Protein sequence: CASSFLAASTDTQYF.